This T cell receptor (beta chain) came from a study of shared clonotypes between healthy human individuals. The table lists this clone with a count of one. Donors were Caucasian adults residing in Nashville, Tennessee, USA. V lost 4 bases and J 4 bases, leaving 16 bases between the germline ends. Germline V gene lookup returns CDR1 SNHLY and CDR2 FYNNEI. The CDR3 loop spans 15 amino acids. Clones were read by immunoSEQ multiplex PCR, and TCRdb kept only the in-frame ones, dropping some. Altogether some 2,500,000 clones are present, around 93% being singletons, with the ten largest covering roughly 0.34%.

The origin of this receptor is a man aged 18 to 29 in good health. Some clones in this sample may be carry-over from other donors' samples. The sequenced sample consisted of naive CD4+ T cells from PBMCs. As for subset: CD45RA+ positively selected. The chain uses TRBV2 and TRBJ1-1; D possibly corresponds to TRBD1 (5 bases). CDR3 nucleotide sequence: TGTGCCAGCAGTGGATACCGGGACGGCCTCACTGAAGCTTTCTTT. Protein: CASSGYRDGLTEAFF. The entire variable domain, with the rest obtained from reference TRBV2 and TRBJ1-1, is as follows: EPEVTQTPSHQVTQMGQEVILRCVPISNHLYFYWYRQILGQKVEFLVSFYNNEISEKSEIFDDQFSVERPDGSNFTLKIRSTKLEDSAMYFCASSGYRDGLTEAFFGQGTRLTVV.